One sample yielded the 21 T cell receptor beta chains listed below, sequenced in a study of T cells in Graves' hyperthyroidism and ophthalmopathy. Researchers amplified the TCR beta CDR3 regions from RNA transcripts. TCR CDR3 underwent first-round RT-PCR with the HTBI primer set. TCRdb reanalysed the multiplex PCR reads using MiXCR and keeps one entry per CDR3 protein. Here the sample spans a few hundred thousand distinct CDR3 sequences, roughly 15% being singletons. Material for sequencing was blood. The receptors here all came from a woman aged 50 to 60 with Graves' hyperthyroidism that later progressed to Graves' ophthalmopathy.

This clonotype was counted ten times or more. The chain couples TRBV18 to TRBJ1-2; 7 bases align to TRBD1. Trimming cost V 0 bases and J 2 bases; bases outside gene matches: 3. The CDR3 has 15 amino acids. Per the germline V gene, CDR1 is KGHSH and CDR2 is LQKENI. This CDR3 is CASSPPGGQNYGYTF. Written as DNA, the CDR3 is TGTGCCAGCTCACCACCTGGGGGACAGAACTATGGCTACACCTTC.

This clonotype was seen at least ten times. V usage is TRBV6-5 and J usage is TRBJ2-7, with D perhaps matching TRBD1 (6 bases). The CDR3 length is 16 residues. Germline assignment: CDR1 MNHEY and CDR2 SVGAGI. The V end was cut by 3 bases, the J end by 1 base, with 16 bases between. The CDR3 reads CASSYLRQGISYEQYF. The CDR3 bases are TGTGCCAGCAGTTATCTACGGCAGGGGATTTCCTACGAGCAGTACTTC.

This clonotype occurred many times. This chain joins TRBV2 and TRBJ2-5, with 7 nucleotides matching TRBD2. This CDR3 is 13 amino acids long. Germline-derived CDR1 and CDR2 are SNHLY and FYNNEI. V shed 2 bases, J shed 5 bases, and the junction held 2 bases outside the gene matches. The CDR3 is CASSEYSGETQYF. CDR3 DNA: TGTGCCAGCAGTGAATATAGCGGGGAGACCCAGTACTTC.

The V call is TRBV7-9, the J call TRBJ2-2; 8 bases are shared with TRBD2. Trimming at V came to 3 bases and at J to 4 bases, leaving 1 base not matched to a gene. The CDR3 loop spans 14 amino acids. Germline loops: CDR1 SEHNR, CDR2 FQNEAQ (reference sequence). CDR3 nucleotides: TGTGCCAGCAGCTTTAGCGGGACCACCGGGGAGCTGTTTTTT. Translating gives CASSFSGTTGELFF.

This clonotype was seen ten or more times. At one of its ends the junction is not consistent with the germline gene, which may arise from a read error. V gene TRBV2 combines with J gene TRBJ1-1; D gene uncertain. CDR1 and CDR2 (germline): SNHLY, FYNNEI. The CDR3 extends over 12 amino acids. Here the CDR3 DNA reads TGCGCCAGCCGACCAAGGGACACTGAAGCTTTCTTT. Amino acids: CASRPRDTEAFF. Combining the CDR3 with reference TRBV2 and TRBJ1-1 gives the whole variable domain EPEVTQTPSHQVTQMGQEVILRCVPISNHLYFYWYRQILGQKVEFLVSFYNNEISEKSEIFDDQFSVERPDGSNFTLKIRSTKLEDSAMYFCASRPRDTEAFFGQGTRLTVV.

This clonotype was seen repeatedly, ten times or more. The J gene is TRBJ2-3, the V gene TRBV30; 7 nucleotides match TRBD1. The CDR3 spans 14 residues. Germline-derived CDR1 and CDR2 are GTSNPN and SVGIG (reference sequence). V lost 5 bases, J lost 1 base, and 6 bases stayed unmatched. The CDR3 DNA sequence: TGTGCCTGGTCAAGTGGACAGGGCACAGATACGCAGTATTTT. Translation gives CAWSSGQGTDTQYF.

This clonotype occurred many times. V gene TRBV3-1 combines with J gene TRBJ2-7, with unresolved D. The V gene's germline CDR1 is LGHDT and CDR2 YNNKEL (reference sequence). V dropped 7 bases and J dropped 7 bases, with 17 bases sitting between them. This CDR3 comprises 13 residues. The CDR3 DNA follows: TGTGCCAGCACCCCGGGTTTCAATGGGGAGCAGTACTTC. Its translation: CASTPGFNGEQYF.

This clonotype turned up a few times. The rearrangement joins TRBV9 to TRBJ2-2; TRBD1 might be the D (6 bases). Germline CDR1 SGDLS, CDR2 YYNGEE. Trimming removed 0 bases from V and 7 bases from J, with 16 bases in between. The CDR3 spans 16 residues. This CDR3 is CASSVAVTGTNGELFF. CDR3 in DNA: TGTGCCAGCAGCGTAGCGGTAACAGGGACCAACGGGGAGCTGTTTTTT.

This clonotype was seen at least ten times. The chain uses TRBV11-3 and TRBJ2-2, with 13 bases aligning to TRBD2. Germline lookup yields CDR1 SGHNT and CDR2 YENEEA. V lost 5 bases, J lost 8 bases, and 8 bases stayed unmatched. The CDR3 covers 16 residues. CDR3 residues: CASSTGLAGSRGELFF. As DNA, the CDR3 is TGTGCCAGCAGCACGGGACTAGCGGGATCTCGAGGGGAGCTGTTTTTT. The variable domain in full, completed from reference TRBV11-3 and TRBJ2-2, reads EAGVVQSPRYKIIEKKQPVAFWCNPISGHNTLYWYLQNLGQGPELLIRYENEEAVDDSQLPKDRFSAERLKGVDSTLKIQPAELGDSAVYLCASSTGLAGSRGELFFGEGSRLTVL.

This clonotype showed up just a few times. The CDR3 region is CASQSGSRVHGYTF. CDR3 nucleotides: TGTGCCAGCCAATCGGGGAGCAGGGTTCATGGCTACACCTTC. The chain employs TRBV25-1 and TRBJ1-2; D perhaps matches TRBD1 (5 bases). This CDR3 comprises 14 residues. The V and J ends lost 8 bases and 6 bases respectively, with 19 bases between them. Germline lookup yields CDR1 MGHDK and CDR2 SYGVNS.

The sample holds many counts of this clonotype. The DNA for the CDR3 is TGTGCCAGCAGTGTATGGGACACGGGGGGATACCATGAGCAGTTCTTC. Its translation: CASSVWDTGGYHEQFF. This chain connects TRBV2 to TRBJ2-1; D is perhaps TRBD2 (7 bases). The CDR3 is made up of 16 amino acids. Per the germline V gene, CDR1 is SNHLY and CDR2 is FYNNEI. V dropped 4 bases and J dropped 8 bases, with 21 bases sitting between them.

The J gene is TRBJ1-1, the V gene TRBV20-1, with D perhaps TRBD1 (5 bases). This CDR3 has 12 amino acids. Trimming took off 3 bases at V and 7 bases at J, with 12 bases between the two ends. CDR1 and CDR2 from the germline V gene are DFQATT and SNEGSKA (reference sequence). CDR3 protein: CSASGRGSEAFF. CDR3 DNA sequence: TGCAGTGCTAGTGGACGGGGGAGTGAAGCTTTCTTT.

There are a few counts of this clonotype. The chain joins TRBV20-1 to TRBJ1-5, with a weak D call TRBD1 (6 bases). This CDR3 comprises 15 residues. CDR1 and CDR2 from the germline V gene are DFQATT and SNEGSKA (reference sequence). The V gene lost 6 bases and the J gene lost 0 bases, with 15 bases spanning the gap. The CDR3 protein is CSARRDINSNQPQHF. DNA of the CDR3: TGCAGTGCCCGGCGGGACATCAATAGCAATCAGCCCCAGCATTTT.

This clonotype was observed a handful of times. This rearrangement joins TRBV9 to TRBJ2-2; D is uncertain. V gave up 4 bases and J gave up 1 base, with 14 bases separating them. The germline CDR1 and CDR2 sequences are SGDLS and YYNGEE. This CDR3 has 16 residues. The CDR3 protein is CASSPHPPGNTGELFF. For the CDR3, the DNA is TGTGCCAGCAGCCCTCACCCCCCGGGGAACACCGGGGAGCTGTTTTTT.

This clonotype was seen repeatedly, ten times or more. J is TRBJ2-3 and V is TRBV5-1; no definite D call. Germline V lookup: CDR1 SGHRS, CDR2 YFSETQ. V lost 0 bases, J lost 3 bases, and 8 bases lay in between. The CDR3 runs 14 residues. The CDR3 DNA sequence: TGCGCCAGCAGCTTGGAGGCTAGAACAGATACGCAGTATTTT. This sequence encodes CASSLEARTDTQYF. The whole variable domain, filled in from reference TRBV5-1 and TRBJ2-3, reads KAGVTQTPRYLIKTRGQQVTLSCSPISGHRSVSWYQQTPGQGLQFLFEYFSETQRNKGNFPGRFSGRQFSNSRSEMNVSTLELGDSALYLCASSLEARTDTQYFGPGTRLTVL.

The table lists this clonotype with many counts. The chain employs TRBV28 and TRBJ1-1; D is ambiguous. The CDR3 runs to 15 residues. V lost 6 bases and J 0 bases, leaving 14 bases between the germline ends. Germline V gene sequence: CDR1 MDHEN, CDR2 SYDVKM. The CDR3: CASSYLTHMNTEAFF. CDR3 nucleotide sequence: TGTGCCAGCAGCTACCTGACGCATATGAACACTGAAGCTTTCTTT.

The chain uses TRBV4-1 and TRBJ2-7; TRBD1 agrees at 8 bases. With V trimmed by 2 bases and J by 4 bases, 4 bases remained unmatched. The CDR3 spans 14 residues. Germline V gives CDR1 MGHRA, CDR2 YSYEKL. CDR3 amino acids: CASSQRTGTYEQYF. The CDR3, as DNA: TGCGCCAGCAGCCAACGGACAGGGACTTACGAGCAGTACTTC.

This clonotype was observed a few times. The CDR3 DNA follows: TGTGCCAGCAGCCTCAGAAGGCCGGGACAGGCTAATTCACCCCTCCACTTT. It codes for CASSLRRPGQANSPLHF. The chain links TRBV7-8 to TRBJ1-6, with 8 bases matching TRBD1. The V gene's germline CDR1 is SGHVS and CDR2 FQNEAQ. V lost 5 bases and J lost 6; bases outside the gene matches: 12. The CDR3 is made up of 17 amino acids.

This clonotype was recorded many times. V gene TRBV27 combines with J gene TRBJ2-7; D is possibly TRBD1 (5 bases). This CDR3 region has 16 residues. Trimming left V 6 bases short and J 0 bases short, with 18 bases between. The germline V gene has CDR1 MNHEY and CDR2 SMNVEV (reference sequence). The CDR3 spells CASSRLDSLYSYEQYF. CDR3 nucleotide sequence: TGTGCCAGCAGCCGCCTAGACAGTTTGTACTCCTACGAGCAGTACTTC.

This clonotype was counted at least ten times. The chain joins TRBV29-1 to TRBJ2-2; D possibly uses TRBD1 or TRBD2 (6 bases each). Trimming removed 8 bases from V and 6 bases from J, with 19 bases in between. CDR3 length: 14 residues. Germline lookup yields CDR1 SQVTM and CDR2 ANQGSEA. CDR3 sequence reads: CSITGGLTSGELFF. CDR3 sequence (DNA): TGCAGCATAACCGGGGGCTTAACGTCCGGGGAGCTGTTTTTT.

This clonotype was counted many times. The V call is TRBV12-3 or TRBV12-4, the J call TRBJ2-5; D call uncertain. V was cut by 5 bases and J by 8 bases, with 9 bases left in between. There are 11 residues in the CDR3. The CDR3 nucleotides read TGTGCCAGCAGTGATCGGGCCACCCAGTACTTC. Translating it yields CASSDRATQYF.